This T cell receptor (beta chain) was recovered during a study of cytomegalovirus exposure and HLA in healthy donors. In the study overall: In an earlier analysis, 117 million unique TCR beta sequences were found from some 180 million T cells.

The sample holds a few counts of this clone. Antigen unknown. Regarding the study as a whole: Associated with HLA alleles at 0.05 false discovery rate in a later analysis were over 15,000 TCR beta sequences. Most subjects' HLA-A and HLA-B alleles were reportedly predicted from TCR beta sequences.

Primers for the PCR totalled 60 Vbeta and 13 Jbeta. Clones were read by immunoSEQ multiplex PCR, and TCRdb kept only the in-frame ones, dropping some. The table lists about 130,000 clones, around three quarters of them singletons. The sequencing input was PBMCs. This clonotype was obtained from a man between 18 and 35 years old in good health and CMV-seronegative.

The CDR3 DNA sequence: TGTGCCAGCAAGTTCAGTAACACAGATACGCAGTATTTT. Its translation is CASKFSNTDTQYF. This chain joins TRBV25-1 and TRBJ2-3; D remains unclear. Germline CDR1 is MGHDK and CDR2 is SYGVNS. The germline V and J ends were trimmed by 7 bases and 2 bases, with 10 bases remaining between them. The CDR3 is 13 amino acids.